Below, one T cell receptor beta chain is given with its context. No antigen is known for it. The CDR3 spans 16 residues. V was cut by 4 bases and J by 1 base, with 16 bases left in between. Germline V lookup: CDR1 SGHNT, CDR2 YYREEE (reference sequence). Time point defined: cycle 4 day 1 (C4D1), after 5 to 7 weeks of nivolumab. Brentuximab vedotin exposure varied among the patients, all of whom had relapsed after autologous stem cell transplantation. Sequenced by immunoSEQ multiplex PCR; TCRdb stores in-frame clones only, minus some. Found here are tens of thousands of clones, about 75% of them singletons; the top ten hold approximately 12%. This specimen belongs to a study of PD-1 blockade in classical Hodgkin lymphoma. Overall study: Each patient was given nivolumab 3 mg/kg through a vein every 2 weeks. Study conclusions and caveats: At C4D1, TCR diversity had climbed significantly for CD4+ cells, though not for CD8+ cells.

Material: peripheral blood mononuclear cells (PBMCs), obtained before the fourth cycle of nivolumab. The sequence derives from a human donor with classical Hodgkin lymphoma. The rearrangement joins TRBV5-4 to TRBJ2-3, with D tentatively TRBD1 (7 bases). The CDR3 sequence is CASSRTGRRGTDTQYF. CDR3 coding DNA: TGTGCCAGCAGCCGGACAGGACGGAGGGGCACAGATACGCAGTATTTT. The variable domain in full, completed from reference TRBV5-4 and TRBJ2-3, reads ETGVTQSPTHLIKTRGQQVTLRCSSQSGHNTVSWYQQALGQGPQFIFQYYREEENGRGNFPPRFSGLQFPNYSSELNVNALELDDSALYLCASSRTGRRGTDTQYFGPGTRLTVL.